The entry that follows covers one T cell receptor beta chain sequence. What it binds is not known. These data are taken from a study of regulatory T cells in long-lasting Graves disease. Trimming cost V 3 bases and J 7 bases; bases outside gene matches: 4. CDR1 LNHDA and CDR2 SQIVND come from the germline V gene (reference sequence). The CDR3 is 14 amino acids. Study observations and caveats: Sharing of public clonotypes was greater in persistent patients (under 3,000) than in new patients (around 1,000).

The time point denotes: persistent/refractory GD, antithyroid drugs over 5 years with positive TRAb. PBMC RNA served as the TCR library source. Researchers made TCR beta libraries by using iRepertoire HTBI primers and running Arm-PCR on CDR3 regions. Authors' data handling: Across the samples, identification revealed 55 to 80 TRBV and roughly 13 TRBJ segments. TCRdb re-derived calls from the multiplex PCR reads in MiXCR, one entry per CDR3 protein. V and J calls and clone size were set by TCRdb, not the authors. The sample yields hundreds of thousands of distinct CDR3 sequences, 15% to 20% seen once.

V is TRBV19 and J is TRBJ1-5; 9 bases agree with TRBD1. Sequenced here: peripheral blood mononuclear cells (PBMCs), sampled when the disease was refractory, from a patient treated with antithyroid drugs. The source of this sequence is a female donor with Graves disease. The CDR3 here is CASSIEQGAQPQHF. CDR3 coding DNA: TGTGCCAGTAGTATCGAACAGGGGGCACAGCCCCAGCATTTT.